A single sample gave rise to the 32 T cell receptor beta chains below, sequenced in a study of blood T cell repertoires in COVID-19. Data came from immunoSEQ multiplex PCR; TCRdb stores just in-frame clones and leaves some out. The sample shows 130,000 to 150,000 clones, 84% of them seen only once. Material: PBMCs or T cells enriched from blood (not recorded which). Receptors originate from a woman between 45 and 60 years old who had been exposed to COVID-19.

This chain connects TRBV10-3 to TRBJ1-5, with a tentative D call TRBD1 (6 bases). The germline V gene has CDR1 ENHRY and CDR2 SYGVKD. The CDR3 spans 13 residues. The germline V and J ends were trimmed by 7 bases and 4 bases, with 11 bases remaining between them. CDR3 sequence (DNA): TGTGCCATCAAGGGGGATATTAATCAGCCCCAGCATTTT. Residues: CAIKGDINQPQHF.

The CDR3 loop is CASSAAGRGTGNTGELFF. CDR3 nucleotides: TGTGCCAGCAGTGCCGCGGGGAGAGGGACAGGGAACACCGGGGAGCTGTTTTTT. The V call is TRBV6-1, the J call TRBJ2-2; 8 nucleotides agree with TRBD1. From germline, CDR1 is MNHNS and CDR2 SASEGT. V gave up 4 bases and J gave up 1 base; unmatched junction bases: 11. This CDR3 is built from 18 residues.

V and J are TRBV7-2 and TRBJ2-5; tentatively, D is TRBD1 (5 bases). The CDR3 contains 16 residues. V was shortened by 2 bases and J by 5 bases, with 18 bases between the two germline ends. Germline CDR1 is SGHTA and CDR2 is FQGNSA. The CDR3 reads CASSLFSNGAMETQYF. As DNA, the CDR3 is TGTGCCAGCAGCTTATTCTCAAATGGGGCGATGGAGACCCAGTACTTC.

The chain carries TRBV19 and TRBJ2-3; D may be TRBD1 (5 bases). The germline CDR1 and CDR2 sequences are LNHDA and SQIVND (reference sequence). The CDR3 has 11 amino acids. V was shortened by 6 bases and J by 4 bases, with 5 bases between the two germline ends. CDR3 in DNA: TGTGCCAGTAGAGGGGCAGATACGCAGTATTTT. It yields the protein CASRGADTQYF.

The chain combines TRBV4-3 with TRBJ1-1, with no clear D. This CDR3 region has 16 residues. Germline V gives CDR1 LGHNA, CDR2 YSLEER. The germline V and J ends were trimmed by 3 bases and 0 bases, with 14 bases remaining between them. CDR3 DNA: TGCGCCAGCAGCCAGGTTACGGGGTGGGTGAACACTGAAGCTTTCTTT. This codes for CASSQVTGWVNTEAFF.

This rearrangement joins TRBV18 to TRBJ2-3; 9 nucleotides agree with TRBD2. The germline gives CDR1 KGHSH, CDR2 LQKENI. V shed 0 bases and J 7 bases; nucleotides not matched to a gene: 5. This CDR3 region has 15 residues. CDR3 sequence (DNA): TGTGCCAGCTCACCACCGTTGCGGGAGGGATATACGCAGTATTTT. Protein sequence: CASSPPLREGYTQYF. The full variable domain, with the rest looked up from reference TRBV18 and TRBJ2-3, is NAGVMQNPRHLVRRRGQEARLRCSPMKGHSHVYWYRQLPEEGLKFMVYLQKENIIDESGMPKERFSAEFPKEGPSILRIQQVVRGDSAAYFCASSPPLREGYTQYFGPGTRLTVL.

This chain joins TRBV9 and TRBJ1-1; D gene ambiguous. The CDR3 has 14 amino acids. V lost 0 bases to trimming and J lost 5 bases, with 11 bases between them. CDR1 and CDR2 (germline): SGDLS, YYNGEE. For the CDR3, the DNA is TGTGCCAGCAGCGTAGTTTCCCGCGATACTGAAGCTTTCTTT. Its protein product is CASSVVSRDTEAFF. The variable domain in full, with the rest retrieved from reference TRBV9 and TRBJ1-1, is DSGVTQTPKHLITATGQRVTLRCSPRSGDLSVYWYQQSLDQGLQFLIQYYNGEERAKGNILERFSAQQFPDLHSELNLSSLELGDSALYFCASSVVSRDTEAFFGQGTRLTVV.

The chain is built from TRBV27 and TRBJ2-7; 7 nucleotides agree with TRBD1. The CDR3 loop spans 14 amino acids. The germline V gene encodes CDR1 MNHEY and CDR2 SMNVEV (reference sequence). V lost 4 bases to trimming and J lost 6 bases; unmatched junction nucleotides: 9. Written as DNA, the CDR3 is TGTGCCAGCAGTTCCTACTCTACAGGGGTCGAGCAGTACTTC. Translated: CASSSYSTGVEQYF.

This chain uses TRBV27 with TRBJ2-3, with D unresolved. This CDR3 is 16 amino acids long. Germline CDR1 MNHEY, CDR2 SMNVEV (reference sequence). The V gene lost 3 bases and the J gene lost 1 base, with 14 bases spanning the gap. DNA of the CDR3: TGTGCCAGCAGTTTCGACCCCAGGCCGGGCACAGATACGCAGTATTTT. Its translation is CASSFDPRPGTDTQYF.

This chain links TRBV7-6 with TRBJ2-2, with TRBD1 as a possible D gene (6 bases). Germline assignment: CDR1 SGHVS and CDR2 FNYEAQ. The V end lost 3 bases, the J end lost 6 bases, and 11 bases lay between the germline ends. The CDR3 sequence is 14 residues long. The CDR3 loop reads CASSFPRGAGELFF. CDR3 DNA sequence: TGTGCCAGCAGCTTCCCCAGGGGAGCCGGGGAGCTGTTTTTT. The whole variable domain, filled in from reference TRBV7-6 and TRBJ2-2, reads GAGVSQSPRYKVTKRGQDVALRCDPISGHVSLYWYRQALGQGPEFLTYFNYEAQQDKSGLPNDRFSAERPEGSISTLTIQRTEQRDSAMYRCASSFPRGAGELFFGEGSRLTVL.

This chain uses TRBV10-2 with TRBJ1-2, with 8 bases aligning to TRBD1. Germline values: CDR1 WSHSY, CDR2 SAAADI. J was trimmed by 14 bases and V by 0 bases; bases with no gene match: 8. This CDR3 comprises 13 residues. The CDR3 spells CASSESAGTGRTF. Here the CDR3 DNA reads TGCGCCAGCAGTGAGTCTGCGGGGACAGGTCGAACCTTC.

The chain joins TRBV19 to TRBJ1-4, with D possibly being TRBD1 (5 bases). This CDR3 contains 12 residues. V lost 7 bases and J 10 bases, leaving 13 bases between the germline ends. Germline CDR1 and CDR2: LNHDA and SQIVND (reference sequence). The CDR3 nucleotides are TGTGCCAGTACCCGCAGGGAGGGAAAACTGTTTTTT. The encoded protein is CASTRREGKLFF.

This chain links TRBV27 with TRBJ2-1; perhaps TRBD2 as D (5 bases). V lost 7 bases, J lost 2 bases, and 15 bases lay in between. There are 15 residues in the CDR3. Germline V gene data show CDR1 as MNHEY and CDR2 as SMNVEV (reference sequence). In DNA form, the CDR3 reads TGTGCCAGCAAGTTGGAGGCCCCTGCCTACAATGAGCAGTTCTTC. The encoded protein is CASKLEAPAYNEQFF.

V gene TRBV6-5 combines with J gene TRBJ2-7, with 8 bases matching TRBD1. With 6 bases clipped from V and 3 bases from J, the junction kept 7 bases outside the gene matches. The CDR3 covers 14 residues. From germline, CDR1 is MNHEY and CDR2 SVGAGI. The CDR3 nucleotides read TGTGCCAGCAGCCACAGGGGGGAAGGCTACGAGCAGTACTTC. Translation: CASSHRGEGYEQYF.

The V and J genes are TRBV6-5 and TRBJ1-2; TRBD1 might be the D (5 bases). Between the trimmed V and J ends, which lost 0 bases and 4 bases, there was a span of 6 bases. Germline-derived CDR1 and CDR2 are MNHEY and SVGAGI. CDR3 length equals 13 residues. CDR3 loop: CASSYSDSYGYTF. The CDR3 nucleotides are TGTGCCAGCAGTTACTCAGACAGCTATGGCTACACCTTC.

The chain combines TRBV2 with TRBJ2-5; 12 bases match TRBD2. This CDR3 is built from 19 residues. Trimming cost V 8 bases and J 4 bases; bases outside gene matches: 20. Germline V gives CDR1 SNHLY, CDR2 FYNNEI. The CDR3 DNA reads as TGTGCCAGCGGATTGCGTAGGGCTAGCGGGGGGGCCAGGATAGAGACCCAGTACTTC. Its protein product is CASGLRRASGGARIETQYF.

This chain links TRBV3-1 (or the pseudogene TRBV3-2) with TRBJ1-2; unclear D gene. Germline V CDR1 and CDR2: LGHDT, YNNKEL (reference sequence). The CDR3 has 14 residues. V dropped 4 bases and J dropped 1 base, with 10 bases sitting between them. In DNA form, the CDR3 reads TGTGCCAGCAGCCGGCGTGGAGGTAACTATGGCTACACCTTC. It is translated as CASSRRGGNYGYTF.

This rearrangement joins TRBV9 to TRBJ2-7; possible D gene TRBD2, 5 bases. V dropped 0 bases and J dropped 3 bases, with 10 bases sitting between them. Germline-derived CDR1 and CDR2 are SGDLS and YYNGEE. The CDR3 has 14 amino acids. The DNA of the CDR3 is TGTGCCAGCAGCGTAGTGGTTGAGGGCTACGAGCAGTACTTC. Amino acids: CASSVVVEGYEQYF.

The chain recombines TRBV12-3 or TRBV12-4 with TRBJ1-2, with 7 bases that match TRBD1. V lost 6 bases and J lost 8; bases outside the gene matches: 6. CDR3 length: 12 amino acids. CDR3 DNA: TGTGCCAGCAGCGTCGACAGGGAGGGCTACACCTTC. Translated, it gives CASSVDREGYTF.

CDR3 in DNA: TGTGCCAGCAGTGGGCGACAGTCGAACACTGAAGCTTTCTTT. This encodes CASSGRQSNTEAFF. This chain uses TRBV2 with TRBJ1-1; the D gene is possibly TRBD1 (5 bases). Germline V gene lookup returns CDR1 SNHLY and CDR2 FYNNEI. This CDR3 comprises 14 residues. V shed 4 bases and J shed 1 base, with 10 bases lying between them.

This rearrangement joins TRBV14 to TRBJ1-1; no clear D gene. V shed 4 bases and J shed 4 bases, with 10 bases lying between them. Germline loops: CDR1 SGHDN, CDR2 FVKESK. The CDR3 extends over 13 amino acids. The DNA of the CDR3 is TGTGCCAGCAGCCTACTAGATTTCACTGAAGCTTTCTTT. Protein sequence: CASSLLDFTEAFF.

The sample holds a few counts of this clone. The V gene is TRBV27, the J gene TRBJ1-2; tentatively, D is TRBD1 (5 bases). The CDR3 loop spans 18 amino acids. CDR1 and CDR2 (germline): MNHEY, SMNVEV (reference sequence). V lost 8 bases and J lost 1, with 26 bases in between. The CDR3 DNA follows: TGTGCCAGCCCACAGGCATGCGGGGGTAGTCTTGTTAACTATGGCTACACCTTC. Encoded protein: CASPQACGGSLVNYGYTF.

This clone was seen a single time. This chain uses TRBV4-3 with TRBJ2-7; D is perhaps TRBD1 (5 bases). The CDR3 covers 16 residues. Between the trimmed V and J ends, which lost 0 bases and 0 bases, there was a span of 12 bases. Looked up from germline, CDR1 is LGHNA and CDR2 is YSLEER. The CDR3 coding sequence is TGCGCCAGCAGCCAAGATCGTAGGGGTTTCTCCTACGAGCAGTACTTC. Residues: CASSQDRRGFSYEQYF.

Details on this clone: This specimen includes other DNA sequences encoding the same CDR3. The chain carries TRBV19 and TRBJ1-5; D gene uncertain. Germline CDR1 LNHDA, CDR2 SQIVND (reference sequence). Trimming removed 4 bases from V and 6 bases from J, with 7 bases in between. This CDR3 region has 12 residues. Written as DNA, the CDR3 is TGTGCCAGTAGTACTGGGCTTCAGCCCCAGCATTTT. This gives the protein CASSTGLQPQHF.

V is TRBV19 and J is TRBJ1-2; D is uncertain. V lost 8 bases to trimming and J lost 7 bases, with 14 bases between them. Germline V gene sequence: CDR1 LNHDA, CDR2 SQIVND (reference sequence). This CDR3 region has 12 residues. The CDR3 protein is CASGVSNRGYTF. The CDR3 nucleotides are TGTGCCAGTGGTGTTAGTAATCGTGGCTACACCTTC.

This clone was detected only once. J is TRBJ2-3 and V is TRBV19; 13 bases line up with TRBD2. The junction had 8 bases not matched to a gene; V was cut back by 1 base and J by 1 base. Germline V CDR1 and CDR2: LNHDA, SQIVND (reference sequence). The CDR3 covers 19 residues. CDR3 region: CASSIGLAGGTGGTDTQYF. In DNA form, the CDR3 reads TGTGCCAGTAGTATAGGACTAGCGGGAGGTACAGGTGGCACAGATACGCAGTATTTT.

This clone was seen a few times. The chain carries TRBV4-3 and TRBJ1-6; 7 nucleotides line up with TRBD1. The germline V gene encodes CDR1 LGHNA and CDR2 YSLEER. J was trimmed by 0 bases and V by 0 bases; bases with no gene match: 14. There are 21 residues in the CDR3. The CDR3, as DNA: TGCGCCAGCAGCCAAGACCTACCCTGGACAGGCCTTAGCTCCTATAATTCACCCCTCCACTTT. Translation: CASSQDLPWTGLSSYNSPLHF.

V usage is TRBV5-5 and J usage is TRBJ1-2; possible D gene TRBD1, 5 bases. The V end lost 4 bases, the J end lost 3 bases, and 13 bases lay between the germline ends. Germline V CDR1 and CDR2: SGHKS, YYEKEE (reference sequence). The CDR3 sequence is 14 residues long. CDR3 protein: CASSPLGGDYGYTF. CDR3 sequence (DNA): TGTGCCAGCAGCCCACTGGGAGGGGACTATGGCTACACCTTC.

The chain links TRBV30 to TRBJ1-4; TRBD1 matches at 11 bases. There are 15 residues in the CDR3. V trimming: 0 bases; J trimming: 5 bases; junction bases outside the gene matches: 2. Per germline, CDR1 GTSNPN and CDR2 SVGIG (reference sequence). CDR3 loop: CAWSVGDRGNEKLFF. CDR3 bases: TGTGCCTGGAGTGTAGGGGACAGGGGGAATGAAAAACTGTTTTTT.

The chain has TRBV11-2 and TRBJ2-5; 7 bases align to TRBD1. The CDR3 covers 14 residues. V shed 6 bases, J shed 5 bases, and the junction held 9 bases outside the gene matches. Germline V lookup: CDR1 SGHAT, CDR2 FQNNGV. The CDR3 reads CASRTYRGRETQYF. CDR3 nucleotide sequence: TGTGCCAGCAGAACATACAGGGGCAGGGAGACCCAGTACTTC. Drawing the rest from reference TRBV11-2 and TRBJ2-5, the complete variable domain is EAGVAQSPRYKIIEKRQSVAFWCNPISGHATLYWYQQILGQGPKLLIQFQNNGVVDDSQLPKDRFSAERLKGVDSTLKIQPAKLEDSAVYLCASRTYRGRETQYFGPGTRLLVL.

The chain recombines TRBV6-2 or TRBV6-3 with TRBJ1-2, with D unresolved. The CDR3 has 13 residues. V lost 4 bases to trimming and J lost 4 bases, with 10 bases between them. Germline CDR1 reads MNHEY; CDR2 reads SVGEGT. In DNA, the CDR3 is TGTGCCAGCAGTTGGAGAAGCGGCTATGGCTACACCTTC. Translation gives CASSWRSGYGYTF.

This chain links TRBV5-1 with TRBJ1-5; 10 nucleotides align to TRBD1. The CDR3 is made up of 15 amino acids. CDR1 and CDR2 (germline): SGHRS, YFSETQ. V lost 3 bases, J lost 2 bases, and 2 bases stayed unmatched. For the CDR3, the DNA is TGCGCCAGCAGCTCCGGGACAGGGGGCAATCAGCCCCAGCATTTT. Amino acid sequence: CASSSGTGGNQPQHF.